This record looks at one T cell receptor beta chain sequence and its context. The data derive from a study of T cells after somatic rescue of genetic block. From germline, CDR1 is MNHEY and CDR2 SMNVEV (reference sequence). This CDR3 is built from 14 residues. Unmatched junction bases numbered 8, after V lost 8 bases and J lost 1 base. The protocol was immunoSEQ multiplex PCR, while the TCRdb copy is restricted to in-frame clones and leaves out a portion. The sample lists tens of thousands of clones; approximately 91% were seen once. Sequenced sample: peripheral blood mononuclear cells (PBMCs). The chain joins TRBV27 to TRBJ2-7; 7 bases agree with TRBD1. This sequence was found in a man under 40. The CDR3: CASRRTGSSYEQYF. In nucleotides, the CDR3 is TGTGCCAGCCGGCGGACAGGTTCTTCCTACGAGCAGTACTTC.